Following are 21 T cell receptor beta chains from one sample sequenced in a study of shared clonotypes between healthy human individuals. Sequencing was performed with immunoSEQ multiplex PCR; in TCRdb, only in-frame clones are kept and a portion is missing. The sample includes about 470,000 clones, about 85% of them seen just once. The sequenced material came from PBMCs. The receptors come from a woman aged 35 to 49 in good health. Some clones in this sample may be carry-over from other donors' samples.

The V gene is TRBV5-8, the J gene TRBJ1-2; no clear D. The length of the CDR3 is 14 residues. Trimming removed 1 base from V and 4 bases from J, with 11 bases in between. CDR1 SGHTS and CDR2 YDEGEE come from the germline V gene. Here the CDR3 DNA reads TGTGCCAGCAGCTTGTCGGAATACTTCTATGGCTACACCTTC. Amino acid sequence: CASSLSEYFYGYTF.

This chain uses TRBV16 with TRBJ2-3, with D perhaps matching TRBD1 (6 bases). Trimming removed 3 bases from V and 4 bases from J, with 11 bases in between. Germline V gene lookup returns CDR1 KGHSY and CDR2 FQNENV. The CDR3 length is 14 residues. Here the CDR3 DNA reads TGTGCCAGCAGCCATAACAGGGTTTCAGATACGCAGTATTTT. It encodes CASSHNRVSDTQYF.

The chain combines TRBV19 with TRBJ1-5; D call uncertain. Trimming stripped 0 bases from V and 4 bases from J, with 4 bases between. The CDR3 spans 13 residues. The germline CDR1 and CDR2 sequences are LNHDA and SQIVND (reference sequence). CDR3 region: CASSIEENQPQHF. The DNA for the CDR3 is TGTGCCAGTAGTATAGAGGAGAATCAGCCCCAGCATTTT.

This clone appeared a single time. The chain is built from TRBV6-1 and TRBJ2-1; 9 bases line up with TRBD2. Germline CDR1 MNHNS, CDR2 SASEGT. The CDR3 has 15 amino acids. The junction had 8 bases not matched to a gene; V was cut back by 5 bases and J by 6 bases. The CDR3 DNA reads TGTGCCAGCAGTCCCCTGGCGGGAGGGATCAATGAGCAGTTCTTC. Its protein product is CASSPLAGGINEQFF.

This clone was found a few times. The rearrangement joins TRBV4-2 to TRBJ2-2; D tentatively fits TRBD1 or TRBD2 (6 bases each). CDR3 length: 15 residues. V was cut by 3 bases and J by 4 bases, with 12 bases left in between. Germline assignment: CDR1 LGHNA and CDR2 YNFKEQ. CDR3 in DNA: TGTGCCAGCAGCCACGTTGGGGGGCTCACCGGGGAGCTGTTTTTT. It encodes CASSHVGGLTGELFF.

This chain uses TRBV5-1 with TRBJ2-1; TRBD2 matches 7 bases. The CDR3 runs 13 residues. Trimming at V came to 5 bases and at J to 6 bases, leaving 5 bases not matched to a gene. Germline values: CDR1 SGHRS, CDR2 YFSETQ. The CDR3 loop is CASSWASGNEQFF. As DNA, the CDR3 is TGCGCCAGCAGTTGGGCTAGCGGCAATGAGCAGTTCTTC.

This sequence joins TRBV29-1 and TRBJ1-1; 9 bases line up with TRBD1. From germline, CDR1 is SQVTM and CDR2 ANQGSEA. This CDR3 spans 12 amino acids. The ends lost 7 bases at V and 4 bases at J; junction bases unmatched: 4. The CDR3 DNA follows: TGCAGCGCTCGGACAGGGGCCACTGAAGCTTTCTTT. It translates to CSARTGATEAFF.

This clone was counted between two and nine times. The V and J genes are TRBV6-6 and TRBJ1-2; D might be TRBD1 (5 bases). V lost 6 bases and J 2 bases, leaving 10 bases between the germline ends. Looked up from germline, CDR1 is MNHNY and CDR2 is SVGAGI (reference sequence). The CDR3 runs 13 residues. The CDR3 region has the DNA TGTGCCAGCAGCCCACAGGAAAACTATGGCTACACCTTC. Translated: CASSPQENYGYTF.

The V and J genes are TRBV27 and TRBJ2-6; D could derive from TRBD1 or TRBD2 (5 bases each). The germline CDR1 and CDR2 sequences are MNHEY and SMNVEV (reference sequence). This CDR3 comprises 17 residues. V gave up 5 bases and J gave up 2 bases, with 16 bases separating them. The CDR3 is CASSPWGLGAGANVLTF. Here the CDR3 DNA reads TGTGCCAGCAGTCCCTGGGGCCTGGGGGCTGGGGCCAACGTCCTGACTTTC.

To note about this clone: A far bigger clonotype differs at one base, so this is likely a read error. The sample contains more than one DNA sequence encoding this CDR3. The chain links TRBV28 to TRBJ1-1; D might be TRBD1 (5 bases). This CDR3 region has 13 residues. The germline CDR1 and CDR2 sequences are MDHEN and SYDVKM. CDR3 sequence (DNA): TGTGCCAGCAGGGGACGGTCGAACACTGAAGCCTTCTTT. It specifies CASRGRSNTEAFF.

The V and J genes are TRBV30 and TRBJ2-7; D uncertain. The ends were cut back, 3 bases at V and 10 bases at J, with 19 bases in the middle. Germline values: CDR1 GTSNPN, CDR2 SVGIG (reference sequence). The CDR3 is 13 residues long. The CDR3 region is CAWSNSYKSKQYF. CDR3 DNA: TGTGCCTGGAGCAATTCTTACAAGTCCAAACAGTACTTC.

This clone was observed once. The chain employs TRBV4-1 and TRBJ2-3; the match to TRBD1 covers 10 bases. Germline V gene lookup returns CDR1 MGHRA and CDR2 YSYEKL. V dropped 1 base and J dropped 2; count of bases not matched to a gene: 3. The CDR3 consists of 16 residues. The CDR3 DNA reads TGCGCCAGCAGCCAAGGGACAGGGGGGTTCACAGATACGCAGTATTTT. Its translation is CASSQGTGGFTDTQYF.

V is TRBV11-3 and J is TRBJ2-3, with unresolved D. The CDR3 sequence is 14 residues long. V lost 4 bases to trimming and J lost 2 bases, with 10 bases between them. The germline V gene has CDR1 SGHNT and CDR2 YENEEA. The DNA of the CDR3 is TGTGCCAGCAGCTCCGGGTGGGCCACAGATACGCAGTATTTT. Encoded protein: CASSSGWATDTQYF.

For this clone: A junction boundary mismatches the germline segment, possibly from a read error. This chain joins TRBV7-7 and TRBJ2-2; no firm D call. The CDR3 consists of 13 residues. Germline lookup yields CDR1 SSHAT and CDR2 FNYEAQ (reference sequence). The CDR3 DNA follows: TGTGCTAGCAGCTTAGTGATTACCGGGGAGCTGTTTTTT. It codes for CASSLVITGELFF.

The chain carries TRBV18 and TRBJ2-3; D ambiguous. V was trimmed by 1 base and J by 2 bases, leaving 4 bases between them. The germline gives CDR1 KGHSH, CDR2 LQKENI. This CDR3 contains 13 residues. CDR3 nucleotides: TGTGCCAGCTCACCACTCCTCACAGATACGCAGTATTTT. Its protein is CASSPLLTDTQYF. Full variable domain (remainder filled in from reference TRBV18 and TRBJ2-3): NAGVMQNPRHLVRRRGQEARLRCSPMKGHSHVYWYRQLPEEGLKFMVYLQKENIIDESGMPKERFSAEFPKEGPSILRIQQVVRGDSAAYFCASSPLLTDTQYFGPGTRLTVL.

This chain joins TRBV20-1 and TRBJ1-1; the match to TRBD1 covers 8 bases. The CDR3 consists of 11 residues. V trimming: 3 bases; J trimming: 10 bases; junction bases outside the gene matches: 4. Germline values: CDR1 DFQATT, CDR2 SNEGSKA (reference sequence). CDR3 DNA sequence: TGCAGTGCTAGGGACAGGGTTGGAGCTTTCTTT. Residues: CSARDRVGAFF.

This chain links TRBV7-2 with TRBJ2-1; no reliable D call. The CDR3 is 14 residues long. V lost 1 base and J lost 6, with 10 bases in between. Germline V CDR1 and CDR2: SGHTA, FQGNSA. CDR3 sequence reads: CASSLVGGANEQFF. The CDR3 DNA is TGTGCCAGCAGCTTAGTAGGCGGAGCCAATGAGCAGTTCTTC.

In DNA form, the CDR3 reads TGTGCCAGTAGTACATTCGGGGGGGAGTCTTCCTACGAGCAGTACTTC. It specifies CASSTFGGESSYEQYF. This rearrangement joins TRBV19 to TRBJ2-7; TRBD2 matches at 8 bases. The CDR3 length is 16 residues. Germline CDR1 is LNHDA and CDR2 is SQIVND (reference sequence). The ends lost 4 bases at V and 1 base at J; junction bases unmatched: 9.

V gene TRBV4-2 combines with J gene TRBJ2-1; D remains ambiguous. V was cut by 4 bases and J by 6 bases, with 7 bases left in between. Germline V gene sequence: CDR1 LGHNA, CDR2 YNFKEQ. The CDR3 consists of 12 residues. The CDR3, as DNA: TGTGCCAGCAGCCCCGACGCCAATGAGCAGTTCTTC. It encodes CASSPDANEQFF.

The chain combines TRBV18 with TRBJ2-7; weak D call: TRBD2 (5 bases). V was clipped by 2 bases and J by 3 bases, with 20 bases between them. The CDR3 has 17 amino acids. Germline CDR1 reads KGHSH; CDR2 reads LQKENI. As DNA, the CDR3 is TGTGCCAGCTCACCAAGCAATCGAGGGCCCTTAAACTACGAGCAGTACTTC. As protein: CASSPSNRGPLNYEQYF.

This clone was detected only a few times. The chain joins TRBV5-1 to TRBJ2-3; weak D call: TRBD1 (6 bases). Germline V CDR1 and CDR2: SGHRS, YFSETQ. The CDR3 is 15 amino acids. Trimming removed 5 bases from V and 1 base from J, with 14 bases in between. Here the CDR3 reads CASRDPRQGTDTQYF. The DNA of the CDR3 is TGCGCCAGCAGGGACCCGAGACAGGGCACAGATACGCAGTATTTT. Full variable domain (missing parts from reference TRBV5-1 and TRBJ2-3): KAGVTQTPRYLIKTRGQQVTLSCSPISGHRSVSWYQQTPGQGLQFLFEYFSETQRNKGNFPGRFSGRQFSNSRSEMNVSTLELGDSALYLCASRDPRQGTDTQYFGPGTRLTVL.